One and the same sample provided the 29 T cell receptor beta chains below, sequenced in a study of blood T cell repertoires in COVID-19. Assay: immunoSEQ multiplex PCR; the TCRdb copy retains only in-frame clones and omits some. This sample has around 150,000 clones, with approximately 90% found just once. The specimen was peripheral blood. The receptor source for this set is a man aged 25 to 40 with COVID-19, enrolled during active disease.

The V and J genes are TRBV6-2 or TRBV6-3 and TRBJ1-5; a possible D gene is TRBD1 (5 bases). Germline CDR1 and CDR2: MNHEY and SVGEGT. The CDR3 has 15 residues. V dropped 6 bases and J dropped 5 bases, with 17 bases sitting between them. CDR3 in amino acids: CASSRDSAGHQPQHF. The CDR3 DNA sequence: TGTGCCAGCAGCCGCGACAGTGCTGGGCATCAGCCCCAGCATTTT.

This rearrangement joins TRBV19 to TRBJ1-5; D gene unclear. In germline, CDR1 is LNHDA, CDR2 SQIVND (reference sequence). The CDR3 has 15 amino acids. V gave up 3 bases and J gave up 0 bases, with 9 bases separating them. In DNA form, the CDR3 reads TGTGCCAGTAGTATTAACACCTTTAGCAATCAGCCCCAGCATTTT. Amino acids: CASSINTFSNQPQHF.

Written as DNA, the CDR3 is TGTGCCAGCAGCCAAGGGTGGGGAGCAACTAACTATGGCTACACCTTC. This translates into CASSQGWGATNYGYTF. The genes are TRBV3-1 (or the pseudogene TRBV3-2) and TRBJ1-2; D call uncertain. Germline V CDR1 and CDR2: LGHDT, YNNKEL (reference sequence). V lost 1 base, J lost 0 bases, and 12 bases lay in between. The CDR3 covers 16 residues.

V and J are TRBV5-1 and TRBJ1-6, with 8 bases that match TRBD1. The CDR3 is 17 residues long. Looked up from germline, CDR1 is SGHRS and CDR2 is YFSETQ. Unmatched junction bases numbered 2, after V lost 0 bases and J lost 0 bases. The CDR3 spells CASSLGQGSSYNSPLHF. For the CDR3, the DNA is TGCGCCAGCAGCTTGGGACAGGGGAGCTCCTATAATTCACCCCTCCACTTT.

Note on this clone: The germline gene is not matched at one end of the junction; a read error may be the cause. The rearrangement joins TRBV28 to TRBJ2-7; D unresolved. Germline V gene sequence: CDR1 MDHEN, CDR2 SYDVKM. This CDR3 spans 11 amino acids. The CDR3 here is CASSTNYFPVF. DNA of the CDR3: TGTGCCAGCAGCACTAATTATTTTCCTGTCTTC.

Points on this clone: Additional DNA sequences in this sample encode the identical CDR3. The CDR3 sequence: CASSGTGGNQPQHF. The DNA for the CDR3 is TGTGCCAGCAGTGGGACAGGGGGGAATCAGCCCCAGCATTTT. This chain connects TRBV2 to TRBJ1-5; TRBD1 aligns across 10 bases. V lost 4 bases, J lost 4 bases, and 1 base stayed unmatched. Germline CDR1 and CDR2: SNHLY and FYNNEI. The CDR3 runs 14 residues.

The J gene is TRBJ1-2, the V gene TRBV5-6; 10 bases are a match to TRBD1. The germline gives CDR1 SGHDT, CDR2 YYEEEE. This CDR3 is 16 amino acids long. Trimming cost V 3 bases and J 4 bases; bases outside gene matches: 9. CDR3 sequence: CASSSTGTGVAYGYTF. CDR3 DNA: TGTGCCAGCAGCTCAACTGGGACAGGGGTAGCCTATGGCTACACCTTC.

CDR3 sequence reads: CASSLIGGRGNYGYTF. CDR3 nucleotides: TGTGCCAGCAGCCTAATTGGTGGCAGGGGTAACTATGGCTACACCTTC. The V gene is TRBV27, the J gene TRBJ1-2; D is perhaps TRBD1 (6 bases). Between the trimmed V and J ends, which lost 6 bases and 1 base, there was a span of 18 bases. The CDR3 extends over 16 amino acids. Germline CDR1 and CDR2: MNHEY and SMNVEV (reference sequence).

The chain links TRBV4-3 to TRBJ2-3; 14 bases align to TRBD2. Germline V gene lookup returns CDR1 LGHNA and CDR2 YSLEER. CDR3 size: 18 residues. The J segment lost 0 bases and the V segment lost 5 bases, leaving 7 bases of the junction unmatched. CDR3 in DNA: TGCGCCAGCAGCTCGAGACTAGCGGGGGGGCTTAGCACAGATACGCAGTATTTT. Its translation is CASSSRLAGGLSTDTQYF.

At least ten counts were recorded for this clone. The CDR3 region has the DNA TGTGCCAGCAGAACGGACACCGACTATGGCTACACCTTC. It is translated as CASRTDTDYGYTF. J is TRBJ1-2 and V is TRBV28; D may be TRBD1 (5 bases). Trimming left V 6 bases short and J 3 bases short, with 11 bases between. The CDR3 is 13 amino acids. Germline V gene data show CDR1 as MDHEN and CDR2 as SYDVKM.

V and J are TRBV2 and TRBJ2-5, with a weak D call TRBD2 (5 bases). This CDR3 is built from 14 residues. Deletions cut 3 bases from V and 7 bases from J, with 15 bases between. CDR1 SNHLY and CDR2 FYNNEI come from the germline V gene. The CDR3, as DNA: TGTGCCAGCAGTGATAGTATGGGCCGGGGGACCCAGTACTTC. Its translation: CASSDSMGRGTQYF.

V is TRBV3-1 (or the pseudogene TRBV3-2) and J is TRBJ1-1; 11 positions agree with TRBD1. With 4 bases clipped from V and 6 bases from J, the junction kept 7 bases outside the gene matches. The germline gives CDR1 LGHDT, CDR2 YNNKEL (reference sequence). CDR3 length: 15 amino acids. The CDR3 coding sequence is TGTGCCAGCAGCCCCCCTGGACAGGGGGCTTCTGAAGCTTTCTTT. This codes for CASSPPGQGASEAFF.

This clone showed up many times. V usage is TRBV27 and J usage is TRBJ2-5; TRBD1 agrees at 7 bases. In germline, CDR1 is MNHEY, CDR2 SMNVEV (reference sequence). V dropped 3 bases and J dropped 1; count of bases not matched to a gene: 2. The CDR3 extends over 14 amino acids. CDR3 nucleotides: TGTGCCAGCAGTTTCCGGGACAGCCAAGAGACCCAGTACTTC. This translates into CASSFRDSQETQYF.

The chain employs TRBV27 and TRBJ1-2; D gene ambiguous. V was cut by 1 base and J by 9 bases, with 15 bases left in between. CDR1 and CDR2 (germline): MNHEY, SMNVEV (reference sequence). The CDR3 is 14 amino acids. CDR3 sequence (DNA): TGTGCCAGCAGTTTATTCTCGGGAGGAAGAAGCTACACCTTC. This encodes CASSLFSGGRSYTF.

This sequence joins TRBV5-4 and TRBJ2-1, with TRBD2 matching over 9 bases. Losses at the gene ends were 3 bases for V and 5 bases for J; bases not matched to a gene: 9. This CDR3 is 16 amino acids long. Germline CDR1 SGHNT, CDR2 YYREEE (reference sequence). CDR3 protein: CASSSQAGGINNEQFF. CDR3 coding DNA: TGTGCCAGCAGCTCCCAAGCGGGGGGCATTAACAATGAGCAGTTCTTC.

CDR3 sequence: CASSRSPKEYNEQFF. As DNA, the CDR3 is TGTGCCAGCAGCAGGAGCCCGAAAGAATACAATGAGCAGTTCTTC. The rearrangement joins TRBV7-3 to TRBJ2-1; D remains unclear. CDR1 and CDR2 from the germline V gene are SGHTA and FQGTGA. Trimming shortened V by 5 bases and J by 4 bases, and 15 bases separated the two germline ends. This CDR3 contains 15 residues.

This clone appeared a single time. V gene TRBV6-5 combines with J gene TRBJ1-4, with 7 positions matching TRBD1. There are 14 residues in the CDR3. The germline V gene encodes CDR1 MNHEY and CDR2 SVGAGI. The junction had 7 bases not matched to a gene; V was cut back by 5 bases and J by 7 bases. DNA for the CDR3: TGTGCCAGCAGTCCCGGGCAGGGGGGTGAAAAACTGTTTTTT. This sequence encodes CASSPGQGGEKLFF.

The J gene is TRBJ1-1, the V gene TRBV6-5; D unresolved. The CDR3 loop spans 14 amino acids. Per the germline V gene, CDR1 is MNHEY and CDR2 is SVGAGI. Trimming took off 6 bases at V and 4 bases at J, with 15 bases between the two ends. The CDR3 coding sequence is TGTGCCAGCAGCCGAGAGGTTGGCGCCACTGAAGCTTTCTTT. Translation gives CASSREVGATEAFF.

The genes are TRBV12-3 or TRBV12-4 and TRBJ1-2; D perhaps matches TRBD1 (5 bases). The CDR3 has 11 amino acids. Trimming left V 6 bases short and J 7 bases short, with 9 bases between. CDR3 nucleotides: TGTGCCAGCAGGGGGCTGGGTGGCTACACCTTC. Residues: CASRGLGGYTF.

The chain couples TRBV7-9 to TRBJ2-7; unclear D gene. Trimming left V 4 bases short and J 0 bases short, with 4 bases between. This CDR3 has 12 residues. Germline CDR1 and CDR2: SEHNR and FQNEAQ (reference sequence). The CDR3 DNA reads TGTGCCAGCAGCTCGTCCTCCTACGAGCAGTACTTC. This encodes CASSSSSYEQYF.

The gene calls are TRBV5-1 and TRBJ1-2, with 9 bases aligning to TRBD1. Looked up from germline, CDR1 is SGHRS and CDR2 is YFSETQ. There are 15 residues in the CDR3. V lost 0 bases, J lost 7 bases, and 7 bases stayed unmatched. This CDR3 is CASSLAYRGQSGYTF. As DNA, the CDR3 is TGCGCCAGCAGCTTGGCTTACAGGGGGCAGTCTGGCTACACCTTC. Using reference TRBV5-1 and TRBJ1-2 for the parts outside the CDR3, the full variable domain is KAGVTQTPRYLIKTRGQQVTLSCSPISGHRSVSWYQQTPGQGLQFLFEYFSETQRNKGNFPGRFSGRQFSNSRSEMNVSTLELGDSALYLCASSLAYRGQSGYTFGSGTRLTVV.

In nucleotides, the CDR3 is TGTGCCAGCAGTTACGGAGGGGCAGGGGGCATTCAGTACTTC. The encoded protein is CASSYGGAGGIQYF. The genes are TRBV6-5 and TRBJ2-4; D might be TRBD1 (7 bases). The V and J ends lost 2 bases and 9 bases respectively, with 14 bases between them. Germline V gives CDR1 MNHEY, CDR2 SVGAGI. The CDR3 covers 14 residues.

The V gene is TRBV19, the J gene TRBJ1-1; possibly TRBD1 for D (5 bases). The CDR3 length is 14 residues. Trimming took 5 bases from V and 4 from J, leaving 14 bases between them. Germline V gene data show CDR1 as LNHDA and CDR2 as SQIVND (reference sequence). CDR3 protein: CASSHDSLGTEAFF. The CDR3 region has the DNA TGTGCCAGTAGTCATGACAGTTTGGGCACTGAAGCTTTCTTT.

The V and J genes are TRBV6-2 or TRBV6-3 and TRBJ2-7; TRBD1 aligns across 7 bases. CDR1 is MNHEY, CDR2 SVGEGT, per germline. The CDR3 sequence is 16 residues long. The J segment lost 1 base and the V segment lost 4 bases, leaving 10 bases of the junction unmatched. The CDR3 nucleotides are TGTGCCAGCAGTTGGGACAGCAGGAGCTATTCCTACGAGCAGTACTTC. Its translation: CASSWDSRSYSYEQYF.

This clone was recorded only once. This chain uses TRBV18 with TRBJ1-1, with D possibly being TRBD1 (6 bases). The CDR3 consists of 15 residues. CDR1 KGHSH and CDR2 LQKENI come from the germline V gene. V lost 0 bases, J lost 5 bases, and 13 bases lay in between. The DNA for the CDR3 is TGTGCCAGCTCACCACCTTCAGGGGATAGAACTGAAGCTTTCTTT. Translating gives CASSPPSGDRTEAFF. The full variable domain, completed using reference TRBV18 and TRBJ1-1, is NAGVMQNPRHLVRRRGQEARLRCSPMKGHSHVYWYRQLPEEGLKFMVYLQKENIIDESGMPKERFSAEFPKEGPSILRIQQVVRGDSAAYFCASSPPSGDRTEAFFGQGTRLTVV.

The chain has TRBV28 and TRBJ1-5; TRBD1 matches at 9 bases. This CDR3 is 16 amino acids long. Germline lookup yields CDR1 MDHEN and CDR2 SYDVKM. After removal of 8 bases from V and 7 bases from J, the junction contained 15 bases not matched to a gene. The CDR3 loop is CASLKPGQGSLQPQHF. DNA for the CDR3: TGTGCCAGCCTTAAGCCGGGACAGGGAAGTTTACAGCCCCAGCATTTT.

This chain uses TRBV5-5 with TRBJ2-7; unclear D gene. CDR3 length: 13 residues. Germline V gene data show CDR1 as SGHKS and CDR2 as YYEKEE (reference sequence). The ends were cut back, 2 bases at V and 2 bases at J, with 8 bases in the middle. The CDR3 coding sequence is TGTGCCAGCAGCTTTAGCACCCCCTACGAGCAGTACTTC. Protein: CASSFSTPYEQYF. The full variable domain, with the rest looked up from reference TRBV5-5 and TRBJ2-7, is DAGVTQSPTHLIKTRGQQVTLRCSPISGHKSVSWYQQVLGQGPQFIFQYYEKEERGRGNFPDRFSARQFPNYSSELNVNALLLGDSALYLCASSFSTPYEQYFGPGTRLTVT.

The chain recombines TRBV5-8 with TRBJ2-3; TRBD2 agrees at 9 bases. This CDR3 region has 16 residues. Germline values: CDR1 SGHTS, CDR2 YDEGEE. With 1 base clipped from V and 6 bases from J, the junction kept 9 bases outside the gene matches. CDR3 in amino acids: CASSLSAGGPPDTQYF. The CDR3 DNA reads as TGTGCCAGCAGCTTGAGTGCGGGAGGGCCCCCCGATACGCAGTATTTT.

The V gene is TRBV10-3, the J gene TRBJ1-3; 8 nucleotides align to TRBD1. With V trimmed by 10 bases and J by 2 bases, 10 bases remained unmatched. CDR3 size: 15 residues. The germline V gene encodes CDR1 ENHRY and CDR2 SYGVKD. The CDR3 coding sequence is TGTGCCACTCAAACGCCAGGGGGCGCTGGAAACACCATATATTTT. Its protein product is CATQTPGGAGNTIYF.